The 23 T cell receptor beta chains listed next were all sequenced from one sample in a study of blood T cell repertoires in COVID-19. Sequencing was performed with immunoSEQ multiplex PCR; in TCRdb, only in-frame clones are kept and a portion is missing. In the table there are under 200,000 clones, 88% of which are singletons. Specimen: peripheral blood. These receptors originate from a man aged 55 to 70 with acute or convalescent COVID-19.

V is TRBV25-1 and J is TRBJ1-4; the D gene is possibly TRBD1 (5 bases). The V gene lost 4 bases and the J gene lost 3 bases, with 12 bases spanning the gap. Germline assignment: CDR1 MGHDK and CDR2 SYGVNS. CDR3 length: 15 residues. CDR3 residues: CASSGQMGPNEKLFF. The CDR3 DNA follows: TGTGCCAGCAGTGGACAGATGGGGCCTAATGAAAAACTGTTTTTT.

The V gene is TRBV10-3, the J gene TRBJ2-2; a weak D match, TRBD1 (6 bases). Germline CDR1 is ENHRY and CDR2 is SYGVKD. This CDR3 is 15 amino acids long. Trimming removed 1 base at V and 1 base at J, with 7 bases between. CDR3 sequence: CAISEYRENTGELFF. The CDR3 nucleotides are TGTGCCATCAGTGAGTACAGGGAGAACACCGGGGAGCTGTTTTTT.

The rearrangement uses TRBV7-9 and TRBJ2-5; a weak D match, TRBD2 (5 bases). This CDR3 has 14 amino acids. Germline V gives CDR1 SEHNR, CDR2 FQNEAQ (reference sequence). With 3 bases removed from V and 2 bases from J, the gap between germline ends came to 10 bases. The CDR3: CASSFTGRQETQYF. In DNA form, the CDR3 reads TGTGCCAGCAGCTTCACGGGAAGACAAGAGACCCAGTACTTC.

The chain links TRBV27 to TRBJ2-3; D is unclear. The germline V gene encodes CDR1 MNHEY and CDR2 SMNVEV (reference sequence). The CDR3 is 14 amino acids. The V and J ends lost 3 bases and 2 bases respectively, with 9 bases between them. The CDR3 loop reads CASSFYPHTDTQYF. The CDR3 region has the DNA TGTGCCAGCAGTTTTTACCCACACACAGATACGCAGTATTTT.

The chain uses TRBV27 and TRBJ1-1; no firm D call. V lost 2 bases to trimming and J lost 1 base, with 5 bases between them. Germline values: CDR1 MNHEY, CDR2 SMNVEV (reference sequence). This CDR3 has 13 amino acids. Here the CDR3 DNA reads TGTGCCAGCAGTTTACTGGCGAACACTGAAGCTTTCTTT. It yields the protein CASSLLANTEAFF.

CDR3 protein: CASSYSGALGNSPLHF. The CDR3 DNA is TGTGCCAGCAGTTACTCGGGGGCGCTGGGGAATTCACCCCTCCACTTT. The V call is TRBV6-6, the J call TRBJ1-6, with a weak D call TRBD1 (6 bases). The CDR3 consists of 16 residues. Germline lookup yields CDR1 MNHNY and CDR2 SVGAGI (reference sequence). Between the trimmed V and J ends, which lost 0 bases and 7 bases, there was a span of 13 bases.

The rearrangement links TRBV6-2 or TRBV6-3 to TRBJ2-5; the match to TRBD2 covers 7 bases. V lost 0 bases and J lost 5; bases outside the gene matches: 12. Germline V CDR1 and CDR2: MNHEY, SVGEGT. The CDR3 consists of 17 residues. The CDR3 region is CASSYSIPKRDLETQYF. CDR3 nucleotide sequence: TGTGCCAGCAGTTACTCGATCCCGAAGCGGGACCTGGAGACCCAGTACTTC.

This chain links TRBV5-1 with TRBJ2-1, with TRBD2 matching over 14 bases. The CDR3 runs 20 residues. Germline CDR1 reads SGHRS; CDR2 reads YFSETQ. Trimming at V came to 4 bases and at J to 1 base, leaving 13 bases not matched to a gene. CDR3 nucleotides: TGCGCCAGCAGCCGCAGACTAGCGGGAGGGCCAGGGAAGTCCTACAATGAGCAGTTCTTC. It specifies CASSRRLAGGPGKSYNEQFF.

This chain joins TRBV5-1 and TRBJ2-7; possibly TRBD2 for D (6 bases). The V and J ends lost 4 bases and 7 bases respectively, with 21 bases between them. Germline loops: CDR1 SGHRS, CDR2 YFSETQ. This CDR3 has 15 amino acids. CDR3 in amino acids: CASSPGGFWGEEQYV. In DNA form, the CDR3 reads TGCGCCAGCAGCCCCGGTGGCTTTTGGGGGGAAGAGCAGTACGTC.

J is TRBJ2-7 and V is TRBV5-1; 8 nucleotides agree with TRBD1. V lost 4 bases, J lost 3 bases, and 21 bases stayed unmatched. Germline V gene sequence: CDR1 SGHRS, CDR2 YFSETQ. This CDR3 contains 19 residues. The CDR3 DNA sequence: TGCGCCAGCAGCCCCAAAGACAGGGGCCCCGGGGTTACTAGCTACGAGCAGTACGTC. Residues: CASSPKDRGPGVTSYEQYV.

CDR3 coding DNA: TGTGCCAGCACCTTAGGGGTCCAGGAGCAGTTCTTC. Translated, it gives CASTLGVQEQFF. This chain uses TRBV5-6 with TRBJ2-1, with TRBD1 as a possible D gene (5 bases). The germline V gene encodes CDR1 SGHDT and CDR2 YYEEEE. Trimming removed 6 bases from V and 10 bases from J, with 14 bases in between. The CDR3 has 12 residues.

V is TRBV5-4 and J is TRBJ1-6, with TRBD1 matching 7 bases. The V gene end was trimmed by 3 bases and the J gene end by 6 bases; junction bases not matched to a gene: 12. This CDR3 region has 17 residues. Germline V gene lookup returns CDR1 SGHNT and CDR2 YYREEE (reference sequence). This CDR3 is CASSSRTGLEINSPLHF. DNA for the CDR3: TGTGCCAGCAGCTCTAGGACAGGCCTCGAGATTAATTCACCCCTCCACTTT.

The rearrangement uses TRBV19 and TRBJ1-5, with TRBD1 identical over 7 bases. V gave up 1 base and J gave up 14 bases; unmatched junction bases: 17. The CDR3 contains 16 residues. Germline CDR1 and CDR2: LNHDA and SQIVND (reference sequence). CDR3 DNA sequence: TGTGCCAGTAGTATAGTTTCGGGTGTCTGGGACAGAGGTAAGCATTTT. This translates into CASSIVSGVWDRGKHF.

The genes are TRBV6-6 and TRBJ1-6; no reliable D call. V was shortened by 0 bases and J by 8 bases, with 8 bases between the two germline ends. The germline CDR1 and CDR2 sequences are MNHNY and SVGAGI (reference sequence). There are 14 residues in the CDR3. The CDR3 coding sequence is TGTGCCAGCAGTTACTCACTCCGGGATTCACCCCTCCACTTT. As protein: CASSYSLRDSPLHF.

The genes are TRBV2 and TRBJ2-3, with 7 bases fitting TRBD1. V gave up 8 bases and J gave up 2 bases; unmatched junction bases: 10. The CDR3 contains 15 residues. CDR1 SNHLY and CDR2 FYNNEI come from the germline V gene. The CDR3 loop is CASLRQGINTDTQYF. The CDR3 DNA follows: TGTGCCAGCTTGAGACAGGGAATTAACACAGATACGCAGTATTTT.

This sequence joins TRBV5-1 and TRBJ2-7; tentatively, D is TRBD1 (6 bases). Trimming stripped 0 bases from V and 2 bases from J, with 9 bases between. CDR3 length: 14 amino acids. CDR1 SGHRS and CDR2 YFSETQ come from the germline V gene. In nucleotides, the CDR3 is TGCGCCAGCAGCTTGGTAGGGGGACCCTACGAGCAGTACTTC. It specifies CASSLVGGPYEQYF. The whole variable domain, filled in from reference TRBV5-1 and TRBJ2-7, reads KAGVTQTPRYLIKTRGQQVTLSCSPISGHRSVSWYQQTPGQGLQFLFEYFSETQRNKGNFPGRFSGRQFSNSRSEMNVSTLELGDSALYLCASSLVGGPYEQYFGPGTRLTVT.

V and J are TRBV30 and TRBJ2-3; D is possibly TRBD1 (5 bases). This CDR3 has 13 amino acids. The V gene lost 0 bases and the J gene lost 4 bases, with 8 bases spanning the gap. Germline V gene sequence: CDR1 GTSNPN, CDR2 SVGIG (reference sequence). The CDR3 DNA reads TGTGCCTGGAGTGTACAGGCGGCAGATACGCAGTATTTT. Protein product: CAWSVQAADTQYF.

The chain joins TRBV24-1 to TRBJ2-3; maybe TRBD1 (6 bases). Per the germline V gene, CDR1 is KGHDR and CDR2 is SFDVKD. The CDR3 consists of 14 residues. V gave up 3 bases and J gave up 5 bases, with 11 bases separating them. The chain's CDR3 is CATSDMGAIDTQYF. In DNA form, the CDR3 reads TGTGCCACCAGTGATATGGGGGCTATAGATACGCAGTATTTT.

V usage is TRBV11-2 and J usage is TRBJ1-5; maybe TRBD1 (5 bases). CDR3 length equals 14 residues. Trimming took 5 bases from V and 7 from J, leaving 15 bases between them. Germline loops: CDR1 SGHAT, CDR2 FQNNGV. Here the CDR3 DNA reads TGTGCCAGCAGCCCCGGGCAGGGTGAACAGCCCCAGCATTTT. Translated: CASSPGQGEQPQHF.

On this clone: This sample also contains other DNA sequences that code for the same CDR3. This sequence joins TRBV19 and TRBJ2-1; 11 nucleotides align to TRBD2. The germline gives CDR1 LNHDA, CDR2 SQIVND (reference sequence). Trimming removed 3 bases from V and 6 bases from J; junction bases left unmatched: 4. CDR3 size: 15 residues. CDR3 region: CASSMGSGRGNEQFF. CDR3 DNA: TGTGCCAGTAGTATGGGTAGCGGGAGGGGCAATGAGCAGTTCTTC.

The V call is TRBV19, the J call TRBJ2-7; TRBD1 aligns across 8 bases. The CDR3 sequence is 16 residues long. J was trimmed by 3 bases and V by 5 bases; bases with no gene match: 12. Germline CDR1 is LNHDA and CDR2 is SQIVND (reference sequence). Here the CDR3 reads CASSAKQGASLYEQYF. The DNA of the CDR3 is TGTGCCAGTAGTGCAAAGCAGGGGGCATCCCTCTACGAGCAGTACTTC. The whole variable domain, remainder taken from reference TRBV19 and TRBJ2-7, is DGGITQSPKYLFRKEGQNVTLSCEQNLNHDAMYWYRQDPGQGLRLIYYSQIVNDFQKGDIAEGYSVSREKKESFPLTVTSAQKNPTAFYLCASSAKQGASLYEQYFGPGTRLTVT.

Comments on this clone: In the same sample, other DNA sequences code for this CDR3. J is TRBJ1-1 and V is TRBV5-1, with D perhaps matching TRBD1 (5 bases). CDR3 length: 13 residues. Germline V gene sequence: CDR1 SGHRS, CDR2 YFSETQ. V was pared by 2 bases and J by 2 bases, with 7 bases between. The CDR3 bases are TGCGCCAGCAGCTTCGGGGGTAACACTGAAGCTTTCTTT. This encodes CASSFGGNTEAFF.

The chain carries TRBV6-5 and TRBJ1-1; D gene unclear. Germline loops: CDR1 MNHEY, CDR2 SVGAGI. With 11 bases removed from V and 1 base from J, the gap between germline ends came to 11 bases. CDR3 length: 12 residues. In DNA, the CDR3 is TGTGCCTCCCAGGTGGGGAACACTGAAGCTTTCTTT. Translated: CASQVGNTEAFF.